The entry that follows covers one T cell receptor (beta chain) sequence. Its target is unknown. Method: immunoSEQ multiplex PCR; TCRdb's copy keeps in-frame clones and lacks some. The sample holds 50,000 to 60,000 clones, approximately 74% seen once. This specimen belongs to a study of CD4+ T cells in melanoma. Study-wide points: Neoantigen-specific CD4+ T cells in melanoma reportedly had diverse differentiation states.

The CDR3 extends over 14 amino acids. Germline V lookup: CDR1 PRHDT, CDR2 FYEKMQ (reference sequence). V lost 0 bases, J lost 7 bases, and 10 bases lay in between. Sequenced input: tumor tissue. The genes are TRBV13 and TRBJ1-5; D ambiguous. The receptor comes from a human donor with melanoma. The CDR3 coding sequence is TGTGCCAGCAGCTTAGGACAGTCCGAACAGCCCCAGCATTTT. Translation: CASSLGQSEQPQHF.